This T cell receptor (beta chain) was observed in a study of identical twins. Study-wide findings and caveats: Twins shared out-of-frame alpha sequences with excess low generation probability. Findings came from cross-sectional statistics, without long-term follow-up of donors.

Unmatched junction bases numbered 6, after V lost 5 bases and J lost 4 bases. The CDR3 sequence is 15 residues long. Germline CDR1 and CDR2: SGHVS and FNYEAQ. This clonotype was detected only a few times. The antigen remains undetermined. MiXCR, run by TCRdb on the 5' RACE reads, gives a single entry per CDR3 protein. In the table there are around 510,000 distinct CDR3 sequences, roughly an eighth of which are singletons. These data also formed part of another study, on yellow fever vaccine responses in identical twins.

The sample was CD4+ T cells sorted from blood. This TCR came from a woman between 18 and 30 years old in good health. This chain uses TRBV7-6 with TRBJ2-2, with 8 bases fitting TRBD2. CDR3 loop: CASSPGTRTTGELFF. The CDR3 nucleotides read TGTGCCAGCAGCCCCGGGACTAGGACCACCGGGGAGCTGTTTTTT.